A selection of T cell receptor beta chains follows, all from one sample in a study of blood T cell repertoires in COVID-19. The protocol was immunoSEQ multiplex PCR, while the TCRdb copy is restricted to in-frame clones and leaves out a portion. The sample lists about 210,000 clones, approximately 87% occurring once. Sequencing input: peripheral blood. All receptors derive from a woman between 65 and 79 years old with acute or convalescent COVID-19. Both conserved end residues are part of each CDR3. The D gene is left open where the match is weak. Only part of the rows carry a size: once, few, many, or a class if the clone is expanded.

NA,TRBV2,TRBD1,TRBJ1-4,TGTGCCAGCTCTATAAGGGGGCAGGAAAAACTGTTTTTT,CASSIRGQEKLFF
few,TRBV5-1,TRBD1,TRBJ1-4,TGCGCCAGCAGTAGGACAGGGGGGTATAATGAAAAACTGTTTTTT,CASSRTGGYNEKLFF
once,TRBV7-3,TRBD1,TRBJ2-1,TGTGCCAGCAGCTTAATGACCTTAGGCAGGGGGCTGGTTAATGAGCAGTTCTTC,CASSLMTLGRGLVNEQFF
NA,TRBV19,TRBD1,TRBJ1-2,TGTGCCAGTAGTCCAGGGACAGGTGGCTACACCTTC,CASSPGTGGYTF
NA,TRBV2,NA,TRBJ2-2,TGTGCCAGCAGTGCGGAACCAGGGAAAGGCGGGGAGCTGTTTTTT,CASSAEPGKGGELFF
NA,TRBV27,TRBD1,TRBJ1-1,TGTGCCAGCAACCGGGACAGCAATGTGAACACTGAAGCTTTCTTT,CASNRDSNVNTEAFF
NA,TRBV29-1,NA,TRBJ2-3,TGCAGCGTTGTAGAGTTAATCGGTCCAGATACGCAGTATTTT,CSVVELIGPDTQYF
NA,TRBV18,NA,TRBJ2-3,TGTGCCAGCTCACCTCTCCCTTCTAGCACAGATACGCAGTATTTT,CASSPLPSSTDTQYF
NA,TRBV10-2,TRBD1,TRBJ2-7,TGCGCCAGCAGTGAACGGACAGGGAGTTACGAGCAGTACTTC,CASSERTGSYEQYF
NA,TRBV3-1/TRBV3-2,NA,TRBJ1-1,TGTGCCAGCAGCCAAGATCTTGTGCAGGGGCGGACTGAAGCTTTCTTT,CASSQDLVQGRTEAFF
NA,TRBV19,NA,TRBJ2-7,TGTGCCAGTAGTATAGGACCTAGCGTCTACGAGCAGTACTTC,CASSIGPSVYEQYF
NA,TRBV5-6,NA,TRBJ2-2,TGTGCCAGCAGTCTGCCGGGACAGAACACCGGGGAGCTGTTTTTT,CASSLPGQNTGELFF
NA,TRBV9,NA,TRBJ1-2,TGTGCCAGCAGCCCCGGTGGGGGACTACTGAACTATGGCTACACCTTC,CASSPGGGLLNYGYTF
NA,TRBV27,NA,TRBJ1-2,TGTGCCAGCAGTTTAGGAACCGGCAGGCCTTACTATGGCTACACCTTC,CASSLGTGRPYYGYTF
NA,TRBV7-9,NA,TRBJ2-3,TGTGCCAGCAGCCACACAGGCACAGATACGCAGTATTTT,CASSHTGTDTQYF
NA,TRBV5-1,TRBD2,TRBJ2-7,TGCGCCAGCAGCGACGGGAGGTCCCCAATAATTAGGGACGAGCAGTACTTC,CASSDGRSPIIRDEQYF
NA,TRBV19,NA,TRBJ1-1,TGTGCCAGTAGCGAAGACAGGAACACTGAAGCTTTCTTT,CASSEDRNTEAFF
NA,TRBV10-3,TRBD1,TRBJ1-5,TGTGCCATCAGCACAGGGGGATCCAATCAGCTCCAGCATTTT,CAISTGGSNQLQHF
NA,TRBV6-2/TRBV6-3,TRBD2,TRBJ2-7,TGTGCCAGCAGTTATCGTGGAGGCGGGACTAGCGGGAGGAGCTCCTACGAGCAGTACTTC,CASSYRGGGTSGRSSYEQYF
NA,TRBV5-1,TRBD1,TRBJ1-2,TGCGCCAGCAGCTTGACTGCAGGGGGGTACTATGGCTACACCTTC,CASSLTAGGYYGYTF
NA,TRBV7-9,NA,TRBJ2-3,TGTGCCAGCAGCTCCCAGCGGCGAAATACGCAGTATTTT,CASSSQRRNTQYF
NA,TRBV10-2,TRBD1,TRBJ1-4,TGCGCCAGCAGTGGTCGGGGAAGGGGGCGCAGGGAAAAACTGTTTTTT,CASSGRGRGRREKLFF
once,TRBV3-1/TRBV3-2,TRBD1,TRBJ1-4,TGTGCCAGCAGACTGGGACAGACTAATGAAAAACTGTTTTTT,CASRLGQTNEKLFF
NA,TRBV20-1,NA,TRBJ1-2,TGCAGTGCGTGGGACATCAATGGCTACACCTTC,CSAWDINGYTF
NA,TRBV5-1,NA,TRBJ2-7,TGCGCCAGCAGCTTGGAGGTAGCGAGGTCCTACGAGCAGTACTTC,CASSLEVARSYEQYF
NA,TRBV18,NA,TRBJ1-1,TGTGCCAGCTCCCTTCCCACAGCTAACACTGAAGCTTTCTTT,CASSLPTANTEAFF
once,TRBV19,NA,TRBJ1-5,TGTGCCAGTAGTTTGTCAGGGTCACGCAATCAGCCCCAGCATTTT,CASSLSGSRNQPQHF
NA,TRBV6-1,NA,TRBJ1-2,TGTGCCAGCAGTGAAGCTCCCAGGGCCCTCTATGGCTACACCTTC,CASSEAPRALYGYTF
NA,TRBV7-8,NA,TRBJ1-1,TGTGCCAGCAGCCGACGTTATGGGCATGACATGAACACTGAAGCTTTCTTT,CASSRRYGHDMNTEAFF
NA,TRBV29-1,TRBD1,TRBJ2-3,TGCAGCTTCCTGGGACAGATAAGGAGCACAGATACGCAGTATTTT,CSFLGQIRSTDTQYF
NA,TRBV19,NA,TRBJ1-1,TGTGCCAGTAGTACCGAGGAGGGATTTAACACTGAAGCTTTCTTT,CASSTEEGFNTEAFF
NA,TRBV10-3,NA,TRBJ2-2,TGTGCCATCAGTGACAGGATGAACACCGGGGAGCTGTTTTTT,CAISDRMNTGELFF
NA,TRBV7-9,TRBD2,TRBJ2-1,TGTGCCAGCAGCTCAAGACTAGCGTCCTACAATGAGCAGTTCTTC,CASSSRLASYNEQFF
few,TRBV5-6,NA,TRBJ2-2,TGTGCCAGCAGCTCTCTAGCTACCGGGGAGCTGTTTTTT,CASSSLATGELFF
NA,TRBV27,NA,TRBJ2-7,TGTGCCAGCACCCTCCCCTCGACAGGCTTAGGCGAGCAGTACTTC,CASTLPSTGLGEQYF
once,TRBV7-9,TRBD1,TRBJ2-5,TGTGCCAGTCAAGTAACGGGACAGGGCGCAGAGACCCAGTACTTC,CASQVTGQGAETQYF
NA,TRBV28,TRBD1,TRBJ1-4,TGTGCCAAAGGGAGACAGGGGACAACTAATGAAAAACTGTTTTTT,CAKGRQGTTNEKLFF
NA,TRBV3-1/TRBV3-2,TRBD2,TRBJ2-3,TGTGCCAGCAGCCGGCAAGTTAGCGGGAGCGGTACAGATACGCAGTATTTT,CASSRQVSGSGTDTQYF
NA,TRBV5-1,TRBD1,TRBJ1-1,TGCGCCAGCAGCTTGGTATCGGGACAGTCGAACACTGAAGCTTTCTTT,CASSLVSGQSNTEAFF
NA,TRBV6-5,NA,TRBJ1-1,TGTGCCAGTAGGGAGCAGAGGAACACTGAAGCTTTCTTT,CASREQRNTEAFF
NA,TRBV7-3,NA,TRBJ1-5,TGTGCCAGCAGCTTACCTGAGCAGGCAAGCAATCAGCCCCAGCATTTT,CASSLPEQASNQPQHF
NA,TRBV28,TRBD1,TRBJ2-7,TGTGCCAGCAGTTGGCCCACATACAGGGGAAACGAGCAGTACTTC,CASSWPTYRGNEQYF
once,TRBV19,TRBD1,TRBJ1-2,TGTGCCAGTAGTATCTTGGACAGGGGGCAGGGTGGCTACACCTTC,CASSILDRGQGGYTF